These 24 T cell receptor beta chains originate from one sample sequenced in a study of blood T cell repertoires in COVID-19 (dated by TCRdb to the early 2020s). Library preparation employed the immunoSEQ multiplex PCR assay. TCRdb's version of the immuneACCESS table is confined to in-frame rearrangements and falls short of the full clone set. An unresolved V gene accounts for under half of the shortfall where checked; the remainder is of unknown origin. This sample lists over 80,000 clones; 86% were detected once. The ten top clones hold roughly 1.2% of the sample. Sequenced: peripheral blood. The receptors stem from a man at least 80 years old with active or convalescent COVID-19.

The chain carries TRBV5-6 and TRBJ2-1; a weak D match, TRBD1 (5 bases). CDR3 size: 13 residues. Trimming removed 0 bases from V and 7 bases from J, with 8 bases in between. Germline V lookup: CDR1 SGHDT, CDR2 YYEEEE. The CDR3 loop reads CASSLETENEQFF. In DNA form, the CDR3 reads TGTGCCAGCAGCTTGGAGACAGAGAATGAGCAGTTCTTC.

V is TRBV15 and J is TRBJ2-3; 11 bases map to TRBD2. CDR3 length equals 16 residues. Germline loops: CDR1 LNHNV, CDR2 YYDKDF (reference sequence). Trimming cost V 0 bases and J 5 bases; bases outside gene matches: 4. DNA of the CDR3: TGTGCCACCAGCAGAGATCGCCTAGCGGGAGGAGATACGCAGTATTTT. Amino acids: CATSRDRLAGGDTQYF.

This chain uses TRBV7-8 with TRBJ2-7; 7 positions agree with TRBD1. The CDR3 is made up of 14 amino acids. J gave up 3 bases and V 5 bases, and 7 bases lay outside the gene matches. The germline V gene encodes CDR1 SGHVS and CDR2 FQNEAQ. The CDR3 loop reads CASSPGRQGYEQYF. CDR3 bases: TGTGCCAGCAGCCCCGGGCGACAGGGCTACGAGCAGTACTTC.

The genes are TRBV2 and TRBJ1-4; D unresolved. Trimming took 2 bases from V and 4 from J, leaving 5 bases between them. This CDR3 region has 13 residues. Germline V lookup: CDR1 SNHLY, CDR2 FYNNEI. CDR3 coding DNA: TGTGCCAGCAGTGAACAGAATAATGAAAAACTGTTTTTT. It codes for CASSEQNNEKLFF.

The chain joins TRBV5-1 to TRBJ1-2; TRBD1 aligns across 7 bases. Trimming removed 4 bases from V and 3 bases from J; junction bases left unmatched: 3. The CDR3 is 13 amino acids. The V gene's germline CDR1 is SGHRS and CDR2 YFSETQ. The CDR3 sequence is CASSHGTDYGYTF. The CDR3 nucleotides read TGCGCCAGCAGCCACGGGACAGACTATGGCTACACCTTC.

This clone was picked up one time. The chain joins TRBV25-1 to TRBJ2-7; D is perhaps TRBD2 (6 bases). Trimming shortened V by 3 bases and J by 3 bases, and 12 bases separated the two germline ends. Per the germline V gene, CDR1 is MGHDK and CDR2 is SYGVNS. This CDR3 comprises 14 residues. The CDR3 sequence is CASSDPGSGYEQYF. Here the CDR3 DNA reads TGTGCCAGCAGTGACCCGGGTAGCGGCTACGAGCAGTACTTC.

This clone turned up a few times. This chain links TRBV18 with TRBJ2-3, with 12 bases fitting TRBD2. The V gene end was trimmed by 4 bases and the J gene end by 2 bases; junction bases not matched to a gene: 4. The CDR3 totals 16 residues. Germline CDR1 and CDR2: KGHSH and LQKENI. CDR3 bases: TGTGCCAGCTCACGGACTAGCGGGACGATCACAGATACGCAGTATTTT. Translated: CASSRTSGTITDTQYF.

The chain uses TRBV5-8 and TRBJ2-1; 10 bases map to TRBD2. Per germline, CDR1 SGHTS and CDR2 YDEGEE. V lost 0 bases to trimming and J lost 8 bases; unmatched junction nucleotides: 8. The CDR3 sequence is 16 residues long. CDR3 residues: CASSLGTSGIFDEQFF. The DNA of the CDR3 is TGTGCCAGCAGCTTGGGAACTAGCGGGATATTTGATGAGCAGTTCTTC. The whole variable domain, remainder taken from reference TRBV5-8 and TRBJ2-1, is EAGVTQSPTHLIKTRGQQATLRCSPISGHTSVYWYQQALGLGLQFLLWYDEGEERNRGNFPPRFSGRQFPNYSSELNVNALELEDSALYLCASSLGTSGIFDEQFFGPGTRLTVL.

CDR3 sequence: CASSIGGDPFKETQYF. The CDR3 nucleotides read TGTGCCAGTAGTATCGGAGGGGACCCTTTCAAAGAGACCCAGTACTTC. The rearrangement joins TRBV19 to TRBJ2-5; TRBD2 is a possible D gene (6 bases). V was trimmed by 3 bases and J by 3 bases, leaving 17 bases between them. Germline loops: CDR1 LNHDA, CDR2 SQIVND (reference sequence). The CDR3 contains 16 residues.

This clone was picked up a small number of times. The chain is built from TRBV18 and TRBJ1-4; tentative D call: TRBD1 (6 bases). The CDR3 is 16 amino acids. Germline CDR1 is KGHSH and CDR2 is LQKENI. V was shortened by 2 bases and J by 9 bases, with 19 bases between the two germline ends. The CDR3 bases are TGTGCCAGCTCACCAGCAACAGGGTACGGGTGGAAAAAACTGTTTTTT. It codes for CASSPATGYGWKKLFF.

The V and J genes are TRBV9 and TRBJ1-2; TRBD1 agrees at 7 bases. The CDR3 is made up of 15 amino acids. After removal of 3 bases from V and 3 bases from J, the junction contained 8 bases not matched to a gene. From germline, CDR1 is SGDLS and CDR2 YYNGEE. CDR3 nucleotide sequence: TGTGCCAGCAGCGCCCGAGACAGGGACTACTATGGCTACACCTTC. Its translation is CASSARDRDYYGYTF.

This chain connects TRBV10-2 to TRBJ1-2; 10 bases map to TRBD1. CDR1 and CDR2 (germline): WSHSY, SAAADI. V shed 3 bases, J shed 2 bases, and the junction held 6 bases outside the gene matches. This CDR3 is built from 16 residues. The CDR3 nucleotides read TGCGCCAGCAGTGACCGAAGGGGACAGGGGAACTATGGCTACACCTTC. Its translation is CASSDRRGQGNYGYTF.

This clone was recorded once. The chain uses TRBV5-4 and TRBJ2-2, with TRBD1 matching over 12 bases. The length of the CDR3 is 16 residues. V was clipped by 4 bases and J by 3 bases; unmatched bases: 4. Per the germline V gene, CDR1 is SGHNT and CDR2 is YYREEE (reference sequence). CDR3 sequence reads: CASSRGQGADTGELFF. DNA for the CDR3: TGTGCCAGCAGCAGGGGACAGGGGGCCGACACCGGGGAGCTGTTTTTT.

This clone appeared a few times. The genes are TRBV6-5 and TRBJ1-2; D call uncertain. Trimming stripped 6 bases from V and 2 bases from J, with 10 bases between. The CDR3 runs to 13 residues. Germline V gene data show CDR1 as MNHEY and CDR2 as SVGAGI. The CDR3, as DNA: TGTGCCAGCAGGAAGTCCAGGAACTATGGCTACACCTTC. It codes for CASRKSRNYGYTF.

The chain couples TRBV15 to TRBJ1-3; 10 nucleotides agree with TRBD1. Germline trimming cut 0 bases from V and 3 bases from J; bases unmatched to any gene: 8. The germline V gene encodes CDR1 LNHNV and CDR2 YYDKDF (reference sequence). CDR3 length: 18 residues. The CDR3 nucleotides read TGTGCCACCAGCAGAGATCTTCAGACAGGGGGCATTGGAAACACCATATATTTT. As protein: CATSRDLQTGGIGNTIYF.

The CDR3: CASSQQGRPYEQYF. The CDR3 coding sequence is TGTGCCAGCAGCCAACAGGGGAGGCCCTACGAGCAGTACTTC. This chain joins TRBV5-4 and TRBJ2-7; possible D gene TRBD1, 7 bases. The CDR3 runs to 14 residues. From germline, CDR1 is SGHNT and CDR2 YYREEE (reference sequence). V dropped 4 bases and J dropped 2 bases, with 13 bases sitting between them.

The gene calls are TRBV6-5 and TRBJ1-2; 9 bases agree with TRBD1. J was trimmed by 5 bases and V by 6 bases; bases with no gene match: 10. Germline CDR1 and CDR2: MNHEY and SVGAGI. This CDR3 contains 15 residues. DNA for the CDR3: TGTGCCAGCAGAGAGAGCGGGACAGGGTATTATGGCTACACCTTC. It specifies CASRESGTGYYGYTF.

The chain has TRBV6-5 and TRBJ2-7; 7 bases are shared with TRBD2. Germline V gives CDR1 MNHEY, CDR2 SVGAGI. J was trimmed by 3 bases and V by 2 bases; bases with no gene match: 4. This CDR3 is built from 14 residues. The CDR3 region is CASSYNGRFYEQYF. In nucleotides, the CDR3 is TGTGCCAGCAGTTACAACGGGAGGTTCTACGAGCAGTACTTC.

The chain has TRBV29-1 and TRBJ2-2; 9 nucleotides align to TRBD1. The CDR3 spans 12 residues. Germline V CDR1 and CDR2: SQVTM, ANQGSEA. The V and J ends lost 7 bases and 7 bases, in that order; junction bases with no gene match: 4. The CDR3 sequence: CSAGQGLGELFF. The CDR3 nucleotides read TGCAGCGCCGGACAGGGGCTCGGGGAGCTGTTTTTT.

This clone has a single count. The gene calls are TRBV5-1 and TRBJ1-2, with 8 bases lining up with TRBD1. J was trimmed by 1 base and V by 4 bases; bases with no gene match: 6. The germline V gene has CDR1 SGHRS and CDR2 YFSETQ. The CDR3 extends over 15 amino acids. CDR3 DNA: TGCGCCAGCAGCGTGGGACAGGCGATTAACTATGGCTACACCTTC. This codes for CASSVGQAINYGYTF.

The V and J genes are TRBV5-4 and TRBJ2-5; 7 bases are shared with TRBD2. This CDR3 is 14 amino acids long. Trimming at V came to 6 bases and at J to 4 bases, leaving 9 bases not matched to a gene. Looked up from germline, CDR1 is SGHNT and CDR2 is YYREEE (reference sequence). The CDR3 is CASKRDWGGETQYF. CDR3 sequence (DNA): TGTGCCAGCAAGCGGGACTGGGGAGGAGAGACCCAGTACTTC.

V usage is TRBV4-1 and J usage is TRBJ2-7; D might be TRBD2 (6 bases). The V gene lost 0 bases and the J gene lost 0 bases, with 12 bases spanning the gap. CDR3 length: 16 amino acids. Germline assignment: CDR1 MGHRA and CDR2 YSYEKL. The CDR3 DNA sequence: TGCGCCAGCAGCCAAGAGTCCGGGAGAGGCTCCTACGAGCAGTACTTC. Residues: CASSQESGRGSYEQYF.

V is TRBV4-3 and J is TRBJ2-1; 7 bases are shared with TRBD2. Trimming cost V 4 bases and J 3 bases; bases outside gene matches: 9. The CDR3 contains 16 residues. The germline V gene has CDR1 LGHNA and CDR2 YSLEER. CDR3 residues: CASSLGVAGNYNEQFF. CDR3 coding DNA: TGCGCCAGCAGCCTGGGGGTAGCGGGCAACTACAATGAGCAGTTCTTC.

The rearrangement uses TRBV10-3 and TRBJ2-3; possibly TRBD2 for D (5 bases). This CDR3 has 17 residues. The V gene's germline CDR1 is ENHRY and CDR2 SYGVKD. V shed 3 bases and J shed 0 bases, with 16 bases lying between them. CDR3 nucleotides: TGTGCCATCAGTGACCCTTTAGGTGAGCGGAGCACAGATACGCAGTATTTT. Protein: CAISDPLGERSTDTQYF.